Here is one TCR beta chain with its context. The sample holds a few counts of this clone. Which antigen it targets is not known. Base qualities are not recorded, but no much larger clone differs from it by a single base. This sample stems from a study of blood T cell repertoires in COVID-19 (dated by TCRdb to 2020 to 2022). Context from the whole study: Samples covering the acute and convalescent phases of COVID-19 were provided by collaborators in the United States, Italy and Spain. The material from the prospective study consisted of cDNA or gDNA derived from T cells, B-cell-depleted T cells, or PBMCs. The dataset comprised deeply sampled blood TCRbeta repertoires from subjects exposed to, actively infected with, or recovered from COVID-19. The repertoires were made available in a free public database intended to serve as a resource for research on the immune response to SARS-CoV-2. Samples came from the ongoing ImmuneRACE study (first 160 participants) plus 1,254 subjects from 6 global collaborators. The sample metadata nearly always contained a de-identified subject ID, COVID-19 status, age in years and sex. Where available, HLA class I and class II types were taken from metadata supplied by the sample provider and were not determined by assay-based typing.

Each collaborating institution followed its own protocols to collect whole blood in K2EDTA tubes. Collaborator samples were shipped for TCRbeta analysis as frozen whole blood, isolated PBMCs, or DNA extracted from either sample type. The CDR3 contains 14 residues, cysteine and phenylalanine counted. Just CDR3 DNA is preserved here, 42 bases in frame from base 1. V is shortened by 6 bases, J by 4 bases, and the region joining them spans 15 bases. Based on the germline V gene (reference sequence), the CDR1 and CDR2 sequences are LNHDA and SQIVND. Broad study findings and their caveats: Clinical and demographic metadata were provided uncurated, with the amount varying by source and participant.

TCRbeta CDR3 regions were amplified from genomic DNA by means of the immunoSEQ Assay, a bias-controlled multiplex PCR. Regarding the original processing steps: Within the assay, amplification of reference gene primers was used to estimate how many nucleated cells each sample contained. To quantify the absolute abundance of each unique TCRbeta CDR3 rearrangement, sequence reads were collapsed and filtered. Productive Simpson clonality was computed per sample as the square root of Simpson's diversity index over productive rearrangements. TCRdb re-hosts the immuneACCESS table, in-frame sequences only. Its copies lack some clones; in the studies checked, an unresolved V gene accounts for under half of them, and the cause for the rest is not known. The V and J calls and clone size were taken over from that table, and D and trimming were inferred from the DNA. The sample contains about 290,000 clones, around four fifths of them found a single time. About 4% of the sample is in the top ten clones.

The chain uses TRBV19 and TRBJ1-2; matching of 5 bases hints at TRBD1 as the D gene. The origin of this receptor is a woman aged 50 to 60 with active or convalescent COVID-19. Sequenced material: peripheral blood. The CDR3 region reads CASSLNPGGYGYTF. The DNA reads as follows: TGTGCCAGTAGCCTCAACCCGGGGGGCTATGGCTACACCTTC.